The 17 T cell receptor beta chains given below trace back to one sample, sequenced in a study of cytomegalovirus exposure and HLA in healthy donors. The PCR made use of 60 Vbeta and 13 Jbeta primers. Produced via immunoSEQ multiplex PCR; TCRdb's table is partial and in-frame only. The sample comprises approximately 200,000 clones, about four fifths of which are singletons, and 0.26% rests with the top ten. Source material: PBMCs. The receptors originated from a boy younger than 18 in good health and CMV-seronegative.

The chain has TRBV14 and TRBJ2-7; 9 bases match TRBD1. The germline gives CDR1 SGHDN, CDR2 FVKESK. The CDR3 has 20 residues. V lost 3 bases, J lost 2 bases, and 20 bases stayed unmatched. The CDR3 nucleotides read TGTGCCAGCAGCCACGGGACAGGGCATCGTAGCGCCTATCCCCCCTACGAGCAGTACTTC. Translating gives CASSHGTGHRSAYPPYEQYF.

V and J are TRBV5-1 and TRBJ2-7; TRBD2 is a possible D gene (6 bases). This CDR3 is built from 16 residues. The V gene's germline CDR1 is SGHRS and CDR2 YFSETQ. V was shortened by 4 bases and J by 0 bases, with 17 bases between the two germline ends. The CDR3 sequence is CASSPGGSIRSYEQYF. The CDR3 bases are TGCGCCAGCAGCCCCGGGGGATCTATACGCTCCTACGAGCAGTACTTC.

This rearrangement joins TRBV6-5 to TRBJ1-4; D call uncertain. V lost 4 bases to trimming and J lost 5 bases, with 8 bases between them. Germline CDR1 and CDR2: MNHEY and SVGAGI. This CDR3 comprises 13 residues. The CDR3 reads CASSSNRNEKLFF. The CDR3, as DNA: TGTGCCAGCAGTTCCAACAGAAATGAAAAACTGTTTTTT.

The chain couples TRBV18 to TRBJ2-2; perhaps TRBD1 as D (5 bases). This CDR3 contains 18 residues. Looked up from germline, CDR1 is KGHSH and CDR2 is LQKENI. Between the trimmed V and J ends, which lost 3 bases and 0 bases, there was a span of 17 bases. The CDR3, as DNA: TGTGCCAGCTCACCCATCCGGGCTCCAGGGCCGAACACCGGGGAGCTGTTTTTT. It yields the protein CASSPIRAPGPNTGELFF.

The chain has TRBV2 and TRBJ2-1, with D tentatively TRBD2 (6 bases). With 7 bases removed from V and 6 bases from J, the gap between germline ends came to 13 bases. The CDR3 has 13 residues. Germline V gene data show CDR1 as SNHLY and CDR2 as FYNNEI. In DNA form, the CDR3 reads TGTGCCAGCAAGGCTAGCGCCTCCAATGAGCAGTTCTTC. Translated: CASKASASNEQFF.

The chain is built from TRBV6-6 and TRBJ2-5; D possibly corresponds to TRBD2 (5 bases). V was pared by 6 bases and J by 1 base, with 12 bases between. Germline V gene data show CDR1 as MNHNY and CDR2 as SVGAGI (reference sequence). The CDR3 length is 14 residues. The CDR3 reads CASRVSGVQETQYF. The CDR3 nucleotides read TGTGCCAGCAGGGTGAGCGGAGTCCAAGAGACCCAGTACTTC.

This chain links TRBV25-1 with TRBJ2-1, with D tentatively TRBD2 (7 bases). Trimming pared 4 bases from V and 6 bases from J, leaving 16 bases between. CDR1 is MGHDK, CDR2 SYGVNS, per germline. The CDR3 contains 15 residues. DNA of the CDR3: TGTGCCAGCAGTGTCGTGCGGGGGCTGAGCAATGAGCAGTTCTTC. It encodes CASSVVRGLSNEQFF.

CDR3 protein: CASSQGHIVSGNTIYF. CDR3 nucleotides: TGTGCCAGCAGCCAGGGACACATCGTCTCTGGAAACACCATATATTTT. The J gene is TRBJ1-3, the V gene TRBV14; the D gene is possibly TRBD1 (6 bases). This CDR3 is 16 amino acids long. V was cut by 3 bases and J by 0 bases, with 12 bases left in between. Germline loops: CDR1 SGHDN, CDR2 FVKESK.

CDR3 nucleotide sequence: TGTGCCAGCTCACCAAAGGTGGCCGGAGGGCGGGCTTTCTTT. Its translation is CASSPKVAGGRAFF. The gene calls are TRBV18 and TRBJ1-1; no clear D gene. The CDR3 spans 14 residues. V dropped 2 bases and J dropped 11 bases, with 18 bases sitting between them. Germline CDR1 reads KGHSH; CDR2 reads LQKENI.

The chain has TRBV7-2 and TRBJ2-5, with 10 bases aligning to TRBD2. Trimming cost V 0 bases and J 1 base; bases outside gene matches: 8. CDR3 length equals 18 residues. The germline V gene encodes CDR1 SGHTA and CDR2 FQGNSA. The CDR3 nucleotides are TGTGCCAGCAGCTTAGCGCGGCTAGCGGGAGCTTCCCAAGAGACCCAGTACTTC. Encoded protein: CASSLARLAGASQETQYF.

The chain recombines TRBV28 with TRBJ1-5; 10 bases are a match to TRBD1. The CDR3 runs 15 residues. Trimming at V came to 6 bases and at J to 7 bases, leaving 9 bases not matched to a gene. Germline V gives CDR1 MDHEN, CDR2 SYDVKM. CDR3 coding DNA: TGTGCCAGCAGGGGGACAGGGGTTTGGAAACAGCCCCAGCATTTT. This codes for CASRGTGVWKQPQHF.

The CDR3 protein is CAWSGEGSRAFF. Here the CDR3 DNA reads TGTGCCTGGAGTGGCGAGGGATCTAGAGCTTTCTTT. The V and J genes are TRBV30 and TRBJ1-1; unclear D gene. V was pared by 1 base and J by 10 bases, with 13 bases between. Germline V gene lookup returns CDR1 GTSNPN and CDR2 SVGIG (reference sequence). The CDR3 has 12 residues.

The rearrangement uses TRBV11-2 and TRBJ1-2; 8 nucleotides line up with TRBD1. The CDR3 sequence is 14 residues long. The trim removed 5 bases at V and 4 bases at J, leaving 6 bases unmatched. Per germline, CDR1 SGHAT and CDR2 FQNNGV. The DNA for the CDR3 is TGTGCCAGCAGCCCCGCCGGGACAGGCTATGGCTACACCTTC. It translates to CASSPAGTGYGYTF.

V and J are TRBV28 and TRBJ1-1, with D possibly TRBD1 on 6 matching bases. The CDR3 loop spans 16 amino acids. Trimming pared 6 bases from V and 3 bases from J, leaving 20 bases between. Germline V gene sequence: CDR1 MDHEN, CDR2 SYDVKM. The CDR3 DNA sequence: TGTGCCAGCAGCATAACCGGGACACCAGTCGACACTGAAGCTTTCTTT. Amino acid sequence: CASSITGTPVDTEAFF.

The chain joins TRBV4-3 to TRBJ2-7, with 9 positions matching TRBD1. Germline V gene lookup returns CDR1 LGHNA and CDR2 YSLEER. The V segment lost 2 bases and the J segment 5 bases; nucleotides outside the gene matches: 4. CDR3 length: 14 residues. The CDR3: CASSQNRGRDEQYF. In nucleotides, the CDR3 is TGCGCCAGCAGCCAAAACAGGGGGCGGGACGAGCAGTACTTC.

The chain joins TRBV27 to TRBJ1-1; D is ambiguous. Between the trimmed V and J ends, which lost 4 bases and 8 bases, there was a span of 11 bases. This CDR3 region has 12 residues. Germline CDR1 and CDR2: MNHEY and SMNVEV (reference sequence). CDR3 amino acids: CASSSRPGEAFF. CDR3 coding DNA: TGTGCCAGCAGTTCCCGACCGGGAGAAGCTTTCTTT.

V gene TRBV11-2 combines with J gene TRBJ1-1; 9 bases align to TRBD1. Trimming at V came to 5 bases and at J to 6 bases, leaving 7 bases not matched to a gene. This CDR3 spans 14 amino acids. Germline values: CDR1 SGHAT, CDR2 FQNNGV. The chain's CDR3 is CASSTGQGAAEAFF. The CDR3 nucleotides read TGTGCCAGCAGCACGGGACAGGGCGCCGCTGAAGCTTTCTTT.